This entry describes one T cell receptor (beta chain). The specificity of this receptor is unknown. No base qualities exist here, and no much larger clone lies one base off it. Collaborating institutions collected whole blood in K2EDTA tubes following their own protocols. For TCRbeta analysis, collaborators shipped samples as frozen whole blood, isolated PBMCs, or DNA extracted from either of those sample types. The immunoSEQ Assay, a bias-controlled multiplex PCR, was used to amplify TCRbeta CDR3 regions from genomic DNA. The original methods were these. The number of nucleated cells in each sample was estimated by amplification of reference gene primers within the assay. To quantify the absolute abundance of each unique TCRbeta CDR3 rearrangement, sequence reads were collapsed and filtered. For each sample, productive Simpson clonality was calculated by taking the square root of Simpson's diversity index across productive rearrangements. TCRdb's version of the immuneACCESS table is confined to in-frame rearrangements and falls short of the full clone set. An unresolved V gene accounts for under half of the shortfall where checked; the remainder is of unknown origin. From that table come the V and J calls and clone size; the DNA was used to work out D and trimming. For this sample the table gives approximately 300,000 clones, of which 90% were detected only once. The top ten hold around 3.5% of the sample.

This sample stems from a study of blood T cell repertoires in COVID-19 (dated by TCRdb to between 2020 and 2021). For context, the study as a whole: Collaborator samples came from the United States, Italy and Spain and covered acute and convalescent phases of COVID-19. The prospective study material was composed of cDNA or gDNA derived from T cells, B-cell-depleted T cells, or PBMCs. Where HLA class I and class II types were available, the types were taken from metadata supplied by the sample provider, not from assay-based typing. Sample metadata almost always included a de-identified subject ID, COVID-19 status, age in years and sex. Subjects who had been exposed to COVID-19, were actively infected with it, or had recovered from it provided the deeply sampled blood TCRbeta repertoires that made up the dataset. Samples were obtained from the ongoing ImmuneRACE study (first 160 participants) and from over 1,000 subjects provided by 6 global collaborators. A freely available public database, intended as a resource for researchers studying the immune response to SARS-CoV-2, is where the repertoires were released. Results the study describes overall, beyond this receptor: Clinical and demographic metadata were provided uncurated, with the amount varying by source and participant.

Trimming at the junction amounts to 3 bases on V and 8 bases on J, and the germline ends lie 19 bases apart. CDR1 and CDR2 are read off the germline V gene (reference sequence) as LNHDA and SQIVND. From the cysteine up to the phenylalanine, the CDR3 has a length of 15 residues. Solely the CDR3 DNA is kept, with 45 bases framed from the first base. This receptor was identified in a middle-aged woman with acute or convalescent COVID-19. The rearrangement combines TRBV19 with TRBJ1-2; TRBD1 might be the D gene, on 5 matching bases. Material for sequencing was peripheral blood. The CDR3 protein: CASSIRGGSGKGYTF. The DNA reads TGTGCCAGTAGTATCCGGGGGGGGTCCGGGAAGGGCTACACCTTC.